One sample yielded the 3 T cell receptor beta chains listed below, sequenced in a study of neurological immune-mediated disorders. Using its own MiXCR run on the 5' RACE reads, TCRdb lists one record per CDR3 protein. This sample has 60,000 or so distinct CDR3 sequences, with 3% to 4% found just once. Sequencing input: PBMCs. The receptors here all came from an older woman with multiple sclerosis.

There are many counts of this clonotype. The chain links TRBV29-1 to TRBJ1-2; the D gene is possibly TRBD1 (6 bases). Germline values: CDR1 SQVTM, CDR2 ANQGSEA. Trimming cost V 6 bases and J 8 bases, with 16 bases left between them. The CDR3 runs 12 residues. The CDR3 region is CSVARGGWGYTF. The CDR3 region has the DNA TGCAGCGTGGCGAGGGGGGGCTGGGGCTACACCTTC. The variable domain in full, with the rest retrieved from reference TRBV29-1 and TRBJ1-2, is SAVISQKPSRDICQRGTSLTIQCQVDSQVTMMFWYRQQPGQSLTLIATANQGSEATYESGFVIDKFPISRPNLTFSTLTVSNMSPEDSSIYLCSVARGGWGYTFGSGTRLTVV.

There are many counts of this clonotype. The rearrangement joins TRBV27 to TRBJ2-7; TRBD1 matches at 9 bases. The CDR3 has 13 residues. Germline assignment: CDR1 MNHEY and CDR2 SMNVEV (reference sequence). The junction had 7 bases not matched to a gene; V was cut back by 6 bases and J by 7 bases. CDR3 sequence (DNA): TGTGCCAGCAGCCTGGACAGGGGAGGAGAGCAGTACTTC. This gives the protein CASSLDRGGEQYF.

The table lists this clonotype with many counts. The rearrangement joins TRBV18 to TRBJ1-3; D gene ambiguous. The V end lost 2 bases, the J end lost 0 bases, and 8 bases lay between the germline ends. The CDR3 is made up of 15 amino acids. The germline CDR1 and CDR2 sequences are KGHSH and LQKENI. This CDR3 reads CASSPTQASGNTIYF. CDR3 coding DNA: TGTGCCAGCTCACCAACTCAGGCCTCTGGAAACACCATATATTTT. Variable domain in full (rest from reference TRBV18 and TRBJ1-3): NAGVMQNPRHLVRRRGQEARLRCSPMKGHSHVYWYRQLPEEGLKFMVYLQKENIIDESGMPKERFSAEFPKEGPSILRIQQVVRGDSAAYFCASSPTQASGNTIYFGEGSWLTVV.